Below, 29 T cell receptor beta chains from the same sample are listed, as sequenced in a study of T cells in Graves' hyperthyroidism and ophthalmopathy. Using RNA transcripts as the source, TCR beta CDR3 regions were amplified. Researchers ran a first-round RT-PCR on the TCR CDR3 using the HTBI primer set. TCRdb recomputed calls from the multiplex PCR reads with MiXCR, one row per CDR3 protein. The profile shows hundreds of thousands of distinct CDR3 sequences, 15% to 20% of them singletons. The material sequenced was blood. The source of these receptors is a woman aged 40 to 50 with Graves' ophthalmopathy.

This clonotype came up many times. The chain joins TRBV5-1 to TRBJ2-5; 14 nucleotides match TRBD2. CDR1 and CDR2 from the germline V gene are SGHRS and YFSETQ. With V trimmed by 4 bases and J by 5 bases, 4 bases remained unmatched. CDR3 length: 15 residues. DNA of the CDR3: TGCGCCAGCAGCAAGACTAGCGGGGGGGCGGAGACCCAGTACTTC. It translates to CASSKTSGGAETQYF. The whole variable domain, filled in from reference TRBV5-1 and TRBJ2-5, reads KAGVTQTPRYLIKTRGQQVTLSCSPISGHRSVSWYQQTPGQGLQFLFEYFSETQRNKGNFPGRFSGRQFSNSRSEMNVSTLELGDSALYLCASSKTSGGAETQYFGPGTRLLVL.

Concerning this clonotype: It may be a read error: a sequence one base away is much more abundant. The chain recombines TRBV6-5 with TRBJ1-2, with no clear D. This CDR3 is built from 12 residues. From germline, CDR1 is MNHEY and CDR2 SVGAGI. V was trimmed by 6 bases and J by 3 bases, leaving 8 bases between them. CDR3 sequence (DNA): TGTGCCAGCAGCTACGGCTACTATGGCTACACCTTC. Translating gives CASSYGYYGYTF.

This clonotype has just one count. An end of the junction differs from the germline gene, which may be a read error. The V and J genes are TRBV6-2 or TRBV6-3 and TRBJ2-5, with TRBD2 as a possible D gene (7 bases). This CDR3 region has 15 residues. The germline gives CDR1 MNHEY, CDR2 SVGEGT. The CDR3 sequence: CASSSRGAGPMAQHF. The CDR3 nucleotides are TGTGCCAGCAGCTCCAGGGGAGCGGGACCCATGGCCCAGCACTTC.

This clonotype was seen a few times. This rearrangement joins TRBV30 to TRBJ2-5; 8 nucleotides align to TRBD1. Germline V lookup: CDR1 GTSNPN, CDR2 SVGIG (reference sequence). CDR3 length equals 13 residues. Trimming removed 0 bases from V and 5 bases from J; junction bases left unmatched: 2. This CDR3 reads CAWSVNRGETQYF. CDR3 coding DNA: TGTGCCTGGAGTGTAAACAGGGGGGAGACCCAGTACTTC. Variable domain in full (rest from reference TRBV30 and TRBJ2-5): SQTIHQWPATLVQPVGSPLSLECTVEGTSNPNLYWYRQAAGRGLQLLFYSVGIGQISSEVPQNLSASRPQDRQFILSSKKLLLSDSGFYLCAWSVNRGETQYFGPGTRLLVL.

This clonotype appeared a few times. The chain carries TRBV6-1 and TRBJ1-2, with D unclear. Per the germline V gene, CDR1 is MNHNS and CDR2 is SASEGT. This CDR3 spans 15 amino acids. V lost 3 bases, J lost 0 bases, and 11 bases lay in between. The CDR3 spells CASSDGRGANYGYTF. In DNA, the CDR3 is TGTGCCAGCAGTGACGGACGAGGAGCTAACTATGGCTACACCTTC.

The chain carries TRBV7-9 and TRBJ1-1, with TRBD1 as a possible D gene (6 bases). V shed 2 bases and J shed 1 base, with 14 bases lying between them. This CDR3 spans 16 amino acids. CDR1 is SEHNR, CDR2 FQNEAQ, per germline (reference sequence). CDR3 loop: CASSLSIQGPNTEAFF. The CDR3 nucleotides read TGTGCCAGCAGCTTATCAATTCAGGGGCCGAACACTGAAGCTTTCTTT.

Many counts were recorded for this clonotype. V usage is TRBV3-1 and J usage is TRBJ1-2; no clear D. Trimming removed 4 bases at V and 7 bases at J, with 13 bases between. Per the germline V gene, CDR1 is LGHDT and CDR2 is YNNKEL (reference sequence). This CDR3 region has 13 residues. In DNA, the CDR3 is TGTGCCAGCAGCCTAGGACCGGACGCTGGCTACACCTTC. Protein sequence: CASSLGPDAGYTF. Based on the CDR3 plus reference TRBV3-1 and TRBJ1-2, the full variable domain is DTAVSQTPKYLVTQMGNDKSIKCEQNLGHDTMYWYKQDSKKFLKIMFSYNNKELIINETVPNRFSPKSPDKAHLNLHINSLELGDSAVYFCASSLGPDAGYTFGSGTRLTVV.

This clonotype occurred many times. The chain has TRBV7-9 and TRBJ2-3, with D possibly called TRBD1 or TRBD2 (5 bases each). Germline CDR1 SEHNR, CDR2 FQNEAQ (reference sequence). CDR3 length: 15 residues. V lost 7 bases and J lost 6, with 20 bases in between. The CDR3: CASIRVGTGSDTQYF. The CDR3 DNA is TGTGCCAGCATCAGGGTCGGGACGGGGTCGGATACGCAGTATTTT.

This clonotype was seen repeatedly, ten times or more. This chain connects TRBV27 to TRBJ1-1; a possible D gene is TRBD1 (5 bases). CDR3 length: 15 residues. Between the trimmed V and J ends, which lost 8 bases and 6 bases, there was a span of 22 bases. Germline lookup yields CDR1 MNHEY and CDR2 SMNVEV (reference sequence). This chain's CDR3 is CASLSRLTRGAEAFF. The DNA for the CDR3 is TGTGCCAGCCTTTCGAGGCTCACGCGGGGCGCTGAAGCTTTCTTT.

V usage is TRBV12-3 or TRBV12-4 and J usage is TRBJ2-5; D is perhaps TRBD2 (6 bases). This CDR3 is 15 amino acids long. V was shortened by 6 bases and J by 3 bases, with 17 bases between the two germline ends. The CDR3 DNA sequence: TGTGCCAGCAGCACTCCCCTAGGGGAGGAAGAGACCCAGTACTTC. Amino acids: CASSTPLGEEETQYF.

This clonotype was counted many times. The CDR3 bases are TGTGCCAGCAGTTTCCTTGCCGGGGGCTACTACGAGCAGTACTTC. It translates to CASSFLAGGYYEQYF. The chain employs TRBV12-3 or TRBV12-4 and TRBJ2-7; either TRBD1 or TRBD2 may supply D (6 bases each). Trimming left V 3 bases short and J 3 bases short, with 15 bases between. This CDR3 is 15 amino acids long.

The CDR3 spells CASSRDTKYHGYTF. As DNA, the CDR3 is TGTGCCAGCAGCCGGGACACCAAGTACCATGGCTACACCTTC. The V gene is TRBV7-9, the J gene TRBJ1-2, with a possible D match to TRBD1 (6 bases). Looked up from germline, CDR1 is SEHNR and CDR2 is FQNEAQ (reference sequence). Trimming cost V 5 bases and J 6 bases, with 16 bases left between them. The CDR3 is 14 amino acids.

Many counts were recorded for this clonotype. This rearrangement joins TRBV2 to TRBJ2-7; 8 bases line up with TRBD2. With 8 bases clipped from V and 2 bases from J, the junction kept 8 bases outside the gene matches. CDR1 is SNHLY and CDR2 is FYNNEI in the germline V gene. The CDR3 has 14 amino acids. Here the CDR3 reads CASDPGLGAYEQYF. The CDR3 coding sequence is TGTGCCAGCGATCCGGGACTAGGGGCCTACGAGCAGTACTTC. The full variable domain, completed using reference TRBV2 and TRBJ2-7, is EPEVTQTPSHQVTQMGQEVILRCVPISNHLYFYWYRQILGQKVEFLVSFYNNEISEKSEIFDDQFSVERPDGSNFTLKIRSTKLEDSAMYFCASDPGLGAYEQYFGPGTRLTVT.

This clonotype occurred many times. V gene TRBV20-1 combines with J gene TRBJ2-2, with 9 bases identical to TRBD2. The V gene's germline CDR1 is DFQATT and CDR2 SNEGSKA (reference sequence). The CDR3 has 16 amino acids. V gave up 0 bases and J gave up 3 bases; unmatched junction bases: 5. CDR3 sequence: CSARDSAGGDTGELFF. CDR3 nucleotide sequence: TGCAGTGCTAGAGATTCAGCGGGAGGAGACACCGGGGAGCTGTTTTTT.

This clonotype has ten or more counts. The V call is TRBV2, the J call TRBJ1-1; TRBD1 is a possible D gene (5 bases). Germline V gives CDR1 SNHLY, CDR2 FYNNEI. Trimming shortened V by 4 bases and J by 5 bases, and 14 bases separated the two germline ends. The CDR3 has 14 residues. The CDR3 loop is CASSASQGFTEAFF. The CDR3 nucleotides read TGTGCCAGCAGTGCCAGCCAGGGTTTTACTGAAGCTTTCTTT.

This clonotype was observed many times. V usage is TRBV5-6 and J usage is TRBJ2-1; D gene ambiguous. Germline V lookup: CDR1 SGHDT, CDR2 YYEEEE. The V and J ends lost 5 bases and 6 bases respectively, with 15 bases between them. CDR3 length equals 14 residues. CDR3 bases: TGTGCCAGCAGAACTCATGGAGCTCGCAATGAGCAGTTCTTC. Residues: CASRTHGARNEQFF. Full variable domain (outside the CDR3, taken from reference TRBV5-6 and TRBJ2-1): DAGVTQSPTHLIKTRGQQVTLRCSPKSGHDTVSWYQQALGQGPQFIFQYYEEEERQRGNFPDRFSGHQFPNYSSELNVNALLLGDSALYLCASRTHGARNEQFFGPGTRLTVL.

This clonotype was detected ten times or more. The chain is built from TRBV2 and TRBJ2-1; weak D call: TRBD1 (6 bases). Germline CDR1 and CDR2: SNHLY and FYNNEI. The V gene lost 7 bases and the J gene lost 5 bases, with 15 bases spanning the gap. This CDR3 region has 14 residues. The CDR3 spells CASKGVTNDNEQFF. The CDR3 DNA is TGTGCCAGCAAGGGGGTAACCAACGACAATGAGCAGTTCTTC.

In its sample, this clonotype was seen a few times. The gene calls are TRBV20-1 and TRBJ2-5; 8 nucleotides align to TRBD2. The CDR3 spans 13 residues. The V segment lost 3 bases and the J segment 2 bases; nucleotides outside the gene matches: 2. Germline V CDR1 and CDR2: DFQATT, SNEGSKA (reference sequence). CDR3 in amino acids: CSARTSVQETQYF. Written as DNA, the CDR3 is TGCAGTGCTAGGACTAGCGTTCAAGAGACCCAGTACTTC.

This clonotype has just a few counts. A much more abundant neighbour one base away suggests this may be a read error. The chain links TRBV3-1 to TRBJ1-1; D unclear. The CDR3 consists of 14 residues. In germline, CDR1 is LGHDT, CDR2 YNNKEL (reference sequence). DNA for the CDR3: TGTGCCAGCCTCCTAAGCGGGGTGAACACTGAAGCTTCCTTT. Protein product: CASLLSGVNTEASF.

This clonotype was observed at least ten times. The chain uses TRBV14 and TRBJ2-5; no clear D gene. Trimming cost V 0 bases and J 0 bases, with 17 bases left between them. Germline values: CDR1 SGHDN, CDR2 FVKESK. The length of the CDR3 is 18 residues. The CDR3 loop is CASSQEPWAALYQETQYF. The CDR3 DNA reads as TGTGCCAGCAGCCAAGAACCCTGGGCGGCCTTGTACCAAGAGACCCAGTACTTC.

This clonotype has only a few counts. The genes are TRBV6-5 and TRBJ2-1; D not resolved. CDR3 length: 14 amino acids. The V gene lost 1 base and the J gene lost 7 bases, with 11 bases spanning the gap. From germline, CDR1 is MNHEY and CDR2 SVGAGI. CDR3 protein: CASSYYPTANEQFF. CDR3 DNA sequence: TGTGCCAGCAGTTACTACCCCACTGCAAATGAGCAGTTCTTC.

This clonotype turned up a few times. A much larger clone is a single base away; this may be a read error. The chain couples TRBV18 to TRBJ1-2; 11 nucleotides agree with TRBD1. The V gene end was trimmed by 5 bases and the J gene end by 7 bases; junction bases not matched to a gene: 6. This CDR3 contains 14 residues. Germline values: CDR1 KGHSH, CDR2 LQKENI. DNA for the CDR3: TGTGCCAGCTCATCTGGACAGGGGGCCGGTGGCTACACCTTC. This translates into CASSSGQGAGGYTF.

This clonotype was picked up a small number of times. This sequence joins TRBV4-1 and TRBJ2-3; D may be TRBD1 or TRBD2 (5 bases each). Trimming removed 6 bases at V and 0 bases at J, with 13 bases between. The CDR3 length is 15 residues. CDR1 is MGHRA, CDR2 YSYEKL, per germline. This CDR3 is CASRRGAASTDTQYF. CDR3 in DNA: TGCGCCAGCAGACGGGGCGCAGCTAGCACAGATACGCAGTATTTT.

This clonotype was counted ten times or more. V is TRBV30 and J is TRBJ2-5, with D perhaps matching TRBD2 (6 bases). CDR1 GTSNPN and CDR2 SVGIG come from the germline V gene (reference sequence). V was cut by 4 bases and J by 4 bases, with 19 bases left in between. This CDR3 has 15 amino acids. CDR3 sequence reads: CAWNSWGGARETQYF. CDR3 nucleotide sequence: TGTGCCTGGAATAGTTGGGGCGGGGCTAGAGAGACCCAGTACTTC.

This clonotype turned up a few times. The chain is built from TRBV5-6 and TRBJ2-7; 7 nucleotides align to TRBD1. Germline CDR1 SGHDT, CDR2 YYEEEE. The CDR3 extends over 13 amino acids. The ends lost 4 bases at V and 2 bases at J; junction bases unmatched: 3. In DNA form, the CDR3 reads TGTGCCAGCAGCCGGGACAGAACCTACGAGCAGTACTTC. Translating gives CASSRDRTYEQYF.

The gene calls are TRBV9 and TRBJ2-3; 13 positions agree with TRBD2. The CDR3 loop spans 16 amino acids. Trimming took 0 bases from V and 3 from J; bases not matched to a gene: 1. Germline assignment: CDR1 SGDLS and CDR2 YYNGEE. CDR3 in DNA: TGTGCCAGCAGCGTAGCGACTAGCGGGGGGACAGATACGCAGTATTTT. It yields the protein CASSVATSGGTDTQYF.

This chain's CDR3 is CASSADRNPNTEAFF. The CDR3 DNA reads as TGTGCCAGCAGCGCCGACAGGAACCCGAACACTGAAGCTTTCTTT. The genes are TRBV7-2 and TRBJ1-1; weak D call: TRBD1 (6 bases). V lost 5 bases to trimming and J lost 1 base, with 14 bases between them. The CDR3 length is 15 residues. Looked up from germline, CDR1 is SGHTA and CDR2 is FQGNSA.

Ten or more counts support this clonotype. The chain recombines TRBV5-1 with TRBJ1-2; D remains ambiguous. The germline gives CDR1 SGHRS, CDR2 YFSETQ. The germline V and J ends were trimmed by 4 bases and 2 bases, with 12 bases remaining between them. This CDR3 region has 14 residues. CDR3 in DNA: TGCGCCAGCAGCCCCGTAACAGCCAACTATGGCTACACCTTC. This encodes CASSPVTANYGYTF.

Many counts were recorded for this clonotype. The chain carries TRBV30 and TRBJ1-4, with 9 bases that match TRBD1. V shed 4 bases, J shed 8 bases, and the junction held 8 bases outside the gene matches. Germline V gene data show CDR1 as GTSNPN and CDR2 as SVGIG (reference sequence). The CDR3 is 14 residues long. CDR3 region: CAWKRGQGREKLFF. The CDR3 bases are TGTGCCTGGAAACGGGGACAGGGAAGGGAAAAACTGTTTTTT.